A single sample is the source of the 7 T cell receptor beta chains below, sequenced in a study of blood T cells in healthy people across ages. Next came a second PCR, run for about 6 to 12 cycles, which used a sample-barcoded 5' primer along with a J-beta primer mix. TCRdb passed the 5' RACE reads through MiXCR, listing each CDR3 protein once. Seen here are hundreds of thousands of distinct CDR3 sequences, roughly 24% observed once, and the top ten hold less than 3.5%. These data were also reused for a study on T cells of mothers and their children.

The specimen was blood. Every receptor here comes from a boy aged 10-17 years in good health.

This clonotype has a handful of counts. DNA for the CDR3: TGTGCCAGCAGTTTACAGGGCATTCAGTACTTC. Its protein is CASSLQGIQYF. The chain couples TRBV12-3 or TRBV12-4 to TRBJ2-4; weak D call: TRBD1 (5 bases). V lost 2 bases, J lost 9 bases, and 5 bases lay in between. The CDR3 has 11 residues.

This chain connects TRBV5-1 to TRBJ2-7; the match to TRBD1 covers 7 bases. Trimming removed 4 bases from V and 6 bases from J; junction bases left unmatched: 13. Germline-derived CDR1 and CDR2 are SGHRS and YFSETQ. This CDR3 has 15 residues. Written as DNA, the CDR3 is TGCGCCAGCAGCCCAGACAGGGAATGGGGCTTCGAGCAGTACTTC. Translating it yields CASSPDREWGFEQYF.

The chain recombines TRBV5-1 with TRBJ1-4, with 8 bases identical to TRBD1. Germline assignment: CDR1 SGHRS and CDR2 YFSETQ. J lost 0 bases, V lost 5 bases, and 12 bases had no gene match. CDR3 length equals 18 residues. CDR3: CASRKGGTGEATNEKLFF. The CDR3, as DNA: TGCGCCAGCAGAAAGGGGGGGACAGGAGAGGCAACTAATGAAAAACTGTTTTTT.

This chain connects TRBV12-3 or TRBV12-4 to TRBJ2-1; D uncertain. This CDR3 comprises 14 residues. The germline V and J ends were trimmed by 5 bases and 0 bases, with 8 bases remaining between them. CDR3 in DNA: TGTGCCAGCAGTCCCGGCATCTCCTACAATGAGCAGTTCTTC. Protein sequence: CASSPGISYNEQFF.

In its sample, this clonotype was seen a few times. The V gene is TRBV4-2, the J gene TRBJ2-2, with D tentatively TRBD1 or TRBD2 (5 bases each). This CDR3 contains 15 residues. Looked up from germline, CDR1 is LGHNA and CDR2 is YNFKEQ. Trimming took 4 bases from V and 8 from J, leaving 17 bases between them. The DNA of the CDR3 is TGTGCCAGCAGCCCGCGCCCCCGGGGCACTGGGGAGCTGTTTTTT. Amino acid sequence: CASSPRPRGTGELFF.

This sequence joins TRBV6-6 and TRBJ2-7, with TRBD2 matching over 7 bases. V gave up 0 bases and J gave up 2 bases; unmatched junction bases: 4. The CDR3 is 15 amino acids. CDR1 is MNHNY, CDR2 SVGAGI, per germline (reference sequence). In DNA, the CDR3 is TGTGCCAGCAGTTACTCGGTAGCGGGTGCCTACGAGCAGTACTTC. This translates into CASSYSVAGAYEQYF.

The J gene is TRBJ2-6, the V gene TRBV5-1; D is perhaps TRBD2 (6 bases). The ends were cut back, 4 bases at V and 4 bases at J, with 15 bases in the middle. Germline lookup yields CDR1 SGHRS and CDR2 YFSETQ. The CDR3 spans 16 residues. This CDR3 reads CASSEGGNHGANVLTF. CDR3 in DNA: TGCGCCAGCAGCGAGGGAGGCAACCACGGGGCCAACGTCCTGACTTTC.